This TCR beta chain was profiled in a study of CD8+ T cells in alopecia areata (dated by TCRdb to the late 2010s). With regard to the full study: The treated patients took part in an open-label pilot trial in which moderate-to-severe alopecia areata was treated with oral tofacitinib at 5 to 10 mg twice daily. To study T cell clonal expansion in alopecia areata, the researchers applied high-throughput TCRbeta sequencing to both the C3H/HeJ mouse model and human patients. Human TCRbeta sequencing covered scalp tissue and sorted CD4+ and CD8+ peripheral blood T cells from patchy and totalis/universalis alopecia areata patients and healthy controls. RNA came from the PAXgene miRNA kit for fixed scalp, the miRNeasy kit for PBMCs, and the RNeasy kit for mouse skin. Patients stayed on tofacitinib for 6 to 18 months and then had 6 months of follow-up off drug so that delayed response and recurrence could be assessed. Scalp clonality was compared across normal scalp (n=4), patchy alopecia areata scalp (n=8), and alopecia totalis/universalis scalp (n=8). Amplification of TCRbeta CDR3 regions was done by immunoSEQ multiplex PCR using 35 Vbeta forward primers and 13 Jbeta reverse primers. Biopsies were taken from tofacitinib-treated patients at baseline and again at 4 and 24 weeks into treatment, and several of those patients also had a later scalp biopsy. Here is what the overall study found, with its caveats: Compared with normal scalp, lesional scalp had higher clonality and more expanded CD8+ clones, particularly in alopecia totalis/universalis, a pattern that suggests antigenic drive. Unlike mouse skin, where gammadelta T cells dominate, normal human skin contains resident alphabeta T cells that get sequenced too, which complicates analysis of the scalp TCR repertoire. TCR sequences shared between patients were less clear than in mice, possibly partly because of HLA diversity in the patient population.

V drops 3 bases and J drops 4 bases, leaving 15 bases in between. CDR1 MGHDK and CDR2 SYGVNS were looked up in the germline V gene. The CDR3 goes from the cysteine to the phenylalanine over 15 residues. Of the read, only the CDR3 DNA is kept; its 45 bases are in frame from base 1. The library relied on the immunoSEQ multiplex PCR assay. RNA was extracted from all samples and reverse transcribed into cDNA, which served as template for TCR sequencing. First-strand cDNA was synthesized using SuperScript III with a 2:1 mix of oligo-dT and random hexamers. A synthetic immune receptor repertoire was used to measure amplification bias, and any remaining bias was corrected computationally. The published analysis was carried out like this. Raw reads were preprocessed to remove errors, and CDR3 was defined according to IMGT conventions as the region from the conserved cysteine to phenylalanine. Clonality was computed as 1 minus the Shannon entropy, with the entropy normalized by log2 of the number of productive unique TCRs. Whether each scalp clone was CD4 or CD8 was inferred by checking scalp TCRbeta sequences against the CD4 and CD8 repertoires from sorted blood. TCRdb carries this immuneACCESS record with in-frame sequences only. Its versions omit some clonotypes, under half of them owing to an unresolved V gene in the studies checked, with the rest unexplained. That table supplies the V and J calls and clone size; D and trimming were determined from the DNA. A total of about 180,000 clones appear in this sample, around 63% of them only once. The ten biggest clones cover around 1.6% of the sample.

This clone has just a few counts. The antigen it binds to is not known. Qualities for individual bases were not recorded, and no much larger clone is one base off. This specimen's time point label, interpreted: baseline before oral tofacitinib. From alopecia areata patients, peripheral blood was collected along with lesional scalp punch biopsies. PBMCs were separated by density centrifugation and stained for CD3, CD4 and CD8, after which CD4+ and CD8+ T cells were sorted on a FACSAria. In this chain, TRBV25-1 is recombined with TRBJ1-2; TRBD1 might be the D gene, on 6 matching bases. The receptor was derived from a human donor with alopecia areata. Sample: CD4+ T cells sorted from blood, taken at week 0. CDR3 loop: CASSDPRGQPYGYTF. Read as DNA, the sequence is TGTGCCAGCAGTGACCCCCGCGGACAGCCCTATGGCTACACCTTC.